This entry lists 6 T cell receptor beta chains sequenced from one sample in a study of monozygotic twins with inflammatory bowel disease (dated by TCRdb to about 2019). The receptor library was made with 5' RACE. The run used an Illumina HiSeq 2500. TCRdb reprocessed the reads and provides one entry for every CDR3 protein sequence; no DNA is given. The sample table holds over 150,000 distinct CDR3 sequences. Of the sample, 2.8% falls within the top ten clones. Sequenced material: blood. These receptors came from a human donor with ulcerative colitis or Crohn's disease, or a healthy co-twin of an affected twin (not recorded which).

The chain couples TRBV6-5 to TRBJ2-7; TCRdb picks TRBD1, but there is no DNA to check that call. The germline gives CDR1 MNHEY, CDR2 SVGAGI. The CDR3 is 16 amino acids. The CDR3 here is CASSSSRQGAKYEQYF.

The chain employs TRBV6-1 and TRBJ2-1; TCRdb returns TRBD2, unconfirmable since there is no DNA. This CDR3 is 17 amino acids long. Germline V gene lookup returns CDR1 MNHNS and CDR2 SASEGT. This CDR3 reads CASSRGLGLADYNEQFF.

This chain uses TRBV25-1 with TRBJ2-5; TCRdb selects TRBD2, and the lack of DNA leaves this call unchecked. Germline CDR1 and CDR2: MGHDK and SYGVNS. CDR3 size: 14 residues. The CDR3 is CASRGSAGQETQYF.

Here the CDR3 reads CASSTGLAGLYEQYF. The chain carries TRBV9 and TRBJ2-7; TCRdb names TRBD2, which stays unverified in the absence of DNA. The CDR3 runs 15 residues. CDR1 and CDR2 (germline): SGDLS, YYNGEE.

This sequence joins TRBV11-1 and TRBJ2-1; checking the TCRdb D call of TRBD2 is not possible without DNA. The CDR3 consists of 18 residues. From germline, CDR1 is SGHAT and CDR2 FQDESV (reference sequence). The CDR3 here is CASSLATLLAGGDNEQFF.

This chain joins TRBV11-2 and TRBJ2-3; TCRdb picks TRBD1, but there is no DNA to check that call. The CDR3 is made up of 15 amino acids. CDR1 is SGHAT, CDR2 FQNNGV, per germline. CDR3 sequence reads: CASSRQDLSTDTQYF.